Sequencing of this TCR beta chain was carried out in a study of blood T cell repertoires in COVID-19. The wider study: PBMCs, B-cell-depleted T cells, or T cells provided the cDNA or gDNA that made up the material.

Enrolment of Seattle patients took place during active infection, and they were followed longitudinally. J lost 6 bases, V lost 6 bases, and 11 bases had no gene match. Germline V gene lookup returns CDR1 MDHEN and CDR2 SYDVKM. CDR3 length: 16 residues. Original analysis: How many nucleated cells were present was estimated from reference gene primer amplification. The protocol was immunoSEQ multiplex PCR, while the TCRdb copy is restricted to in-frame clones and leaves out a portion. That table furnishes V, J and clone size, whereas the DNA furnished D and trimming. The data show about 160,000 clones, 80% to 90% seen once.

The sample was peripheral blood. This TCR derives from a woman in her sixties or seventies with COVID-19, enrolled during active disease. The chain joins TRBV28 to TRBJ1-2; 12 bases are shared with TRBD1. DNA for the CDR3: TGTGCCAGCAGCTCAGATGGGACAGGGGGCGCCGATGGCTACACCTTC. This sequence encodes CASSSDGTGGADGYTF.